The 28 T cell receptor beta chains presented below share a single source sample, sequenced in a study of a mutant IDH1 vaccine in newly diagnosed glioma. These receptors' antigens are unknown. Stated time point: week 23, last vaccination. Vaccine doses each comprised 300 ug of mutant IDH1 20-mer peptide, with topical imiquimod. Some clones are missing from TCRdb's copy, which holds only in-frame ones; the method was immunoSEQ multiplex PCR. This table holds about 65,000 clones, about 88% found once. The sample was PBMCs, taken from a glioma patient whose treatment included an IDH1 peptide vaccine. Every receptor here comes from a man aged 30 to 39 with glioma.

This clone has only a few counts. This chain joins TRBV18 and TRBJ1-2; weak D call: TRBD1 (5 bases). V was clipped by 3 bases and J by 4 bases, with 12 bases between them. Germline V gene lookup returns CDR1 KGHSH and CDR2 LQKENI. The CDR3 is 14 amino acids. CDR3 sequence (DNA): TGTGCCAGCTCACCCCGGGACTCCCGCTATGGCTACACCTTC. Protein product: CASSPRDSRYGYTF. Using reference TRBV18 and TRBJ1-2 for the parts outside the CDR3, the full variable domain is NAGVMQNPRHLVRRRGQEARLRCSPMKGHSHVYWYRQLPEEGLKFMVYLQKENIIDESGMPKERFSAEFPKEGPSILRIQQVVRGDSAAYFCASSPRDSRYGYTFGSGTRLTVV.

V and J are TRBV7-9 and TRBJ1-5; 10 nucleotides match TRBD1. The CDR3 runs to 15 residues. Germline loops: CDR1 SEHNR, CDR2 FQNEAQ (reference sequence). V gave up 1 base and J gave up 6 bases; unmatched junction bases: 3. The CDR3 sequence is CASSLGQGAGQPQHF. CDR3 sequence (DNA): TGTGCCAGCAGCTTAGGACAGGGGGCAGGTCAGCCCCAGCATTTT.

V usage is TRBV4-1 and J usage is TRBJ1-5; a weak D match, TRBD1 (5 bases). Germline CDR1 is MGHRA and CDR2 is YSYEKL. V lost 8 bases to trimming and J lost 0 bases, with 20 bases between them. The CDR3 totals 17 residues. This CDR3 is CASAAGGGAYSNQPQHF. The CDR3 DNA sequence: TGCGCCAGCGCGGCCGGCGGCGGGGCGTATAGCAATCAGCCCCAGCATTTT.

The chain uses TRBV2 and TRBJ2-5; TRBD2 aligns across 8 bases. The CDR3 totals 15 residues. The germline V gene has CDR1 SNHLY and CDR2 FYNNEI. The V gene end was trimmed by 6 bases and the J gene end by 4 bases; junction bases not matched to a gene: 10. CDR3 DNA: TGTGCCAGCAGCTCCCGGGGGGGGGCCGTAGAGACCCAGTACTTC. Protein product: CASSSRGGAVETQYF.

This chain joins TRBV10-2 and TRBJ2-7; D unresolved. Between the trimmed V and J ends, which lost 4 bases and 3 bases, there was a span of 4 bases. This CDR3 region has 11 residues. Germline-derived CDR1 and CDR2 are WSHSY and SAAADI. The CDR3 coding sequence is TGCGCCAGCAGTGGAATCTACGAGCAGTACTTC. This sequence encodes CASSGIYEQYF.

This clone was seen just once. The gene calls are TRBV7-2 and TRBJ2-5, with a weak D call TRBD2 (5 bases). CDR3 length: 15 residues. V was pared by 1 base and J by 5 bases, with 14 bases between. Germline loops: CDR1 SGHTA, CDR2 FQGNSA. The CDR3, as DNA: TGTGCCAGCAGCTTAGGGTGGGGAGCCCTCGAGACCCAGTACTTC. Translation: CASSLGWGALETQYF.

This clone was observed once. The V and J genes are TRBV5-1 and TRBJ2-2; TRBD1 agrees at 7 bases. This CDR3 region has 15 residues. Germline V CDR1 and CDR2: SGHRS, YFSETQ. V gave up 3 bases and J gave up 0 bases; unmatched junction bases: 2. CDR3 loop: CASSYGTANTGELFF. CDR3 coding DNA: TGCGCCAGCAGCTACGGGACAGCGAACACCGGGGAGCTGTTTTTT.

The table lists this clone with a count of one. The chain recombines TRBV11-3 with TRBJ2-1; D may be TRBD1 (6 bases). Trimming stripped 1 base from V and 2 bases from J, with 12 bases between. The germline CDR1 and CDR2 sequences are SGHNT and YENEEA. The CDR3 is 16 residues long. The CDR3 loop is CASSLGDILPYNEQFF. CDR3 DNA: TGTGCCAGCAGCTTAGGGGACATATTACCCTACAATGAGCAGTTCTTC.

The chain recombines TRBV27 with TRBJ1-2; weak D call: TRBD1 (5 bases). This CDR3 spans 14 amino acids. CDR1 is MNHEY, CDR2 SMNVEV, per germline (reference sequence). The ends were cut back, 0 bases at V and 8 bases at J, with 13 bases in the middle. CDR3 coding DNA: TGTGCCAGCAGTTTATCAGAGGGGTCTGGAGGCTACACCTTC. This encodes CASSLSEGSGGYTF.

The rearrangement joins TRBV5-4 to TRBJ1-2; TRBD1 agrees at 7 bases. Germline V gives CDR1 SGHNT, CDR2 YYREEE (reference sequence). The CDR3 has 13 amino acids. The V segment lost 3 bases and the J segment 7 bases; nucleotides outside the gene matches: 6. The CDR3 DNA reads as TGTGCCAGCAGCTGGGGGACAGTCGCTGGCTACACCTTC. This sequence encodes CASSWGTVAGYTF.

The genes are TRBV28 and TRBJ1-6; D is unresolved. Trimming cost V 0 bases and J 4 bases, with 7 bases left between them. The CDR3 sequence is 15 residues long. Germline loops: CDR1 MDHEN, CDR2 SYDVKM. The DNA for the CDR3 is TGTGCCAGCAGTTTATGGGGGTTTTATAATTCACCCCTCCACTTT. This translates into CASSLWGFYNSPLHF.

V gene TRBV9 combines with J gene TRBJ1-2; 8 positions match TRBD1. The CDR3 extends over 15 amino acids. Germline assignment: CDR1 SGDLS and CDR2 YYNGEE. The ends lost 4 bases at V and 4 bases at J; junction bases unmatched: 9. CDR3 sequence: CASSSRGQGTYGYTF. The CDR3 coding sequence is TGTGCCAGCAGCAGCAGGGGGCAGGGTACCTATGGCTACACCTTC.

The chain couples TRBV14 to TRBJ2-3; possibly TRBD2 for D (6 bases). The CDR3 has 16 amino acids. Trimming shortened V by 4 bases and J by 1 base, and 15 bases separated the two germline ends. Germline V gene lookup returns CDR1 SGHDN and CDR2 FVKESK. The CDR3 sequence: CASSLPTPSGTDTQYF. DNA of the CDR3: TGTGCCAGCAGCCTCCCTACGCCTAGCGGCACAGATACGCAGTATTTT.

The chain joins TRBV5-1 to TRBJ1-1; D gene uncertain. V dropped 0 bases and J dropped 0 bases, with 3 bases sitting between them. The germline gives CDR1 SGHRS, CDR2 YFSETQ. The CDR3 length is 13 residues. The CDR3 DNA is TGCGCCAGCAGCTTGGGAATGAACACTGAAGCTTTCTTT. Its protein is CASSLGMNTEAFF.

This clone has only one observation. V gene TRBV11-2 combines with J gene TRBJ1-1; 7 bases fit TRBD1. The J segment lost 9 bases and the V segment lost 5 bases, leaving 3 bases of the junction unmatched. The CDR3 is 11 residues long. Germline CDR1 and CDR2: SGHAT and FQNNGV. CDR3 in DNA: TGTGCCAGCAGCCAGGGACAGAAAGCTTTCTTT. It codes for CASSQGQKAFF.

This sequence joins TRBV5-8 and TRBJ1-2; D remains unclear. The CDR3 runs to 14 residues. V dropped 0 bases and J dropped 4 bases, with 10 bases sitting between them. Germline-derived CDR1 and CDR2 are SGHTS and YDEGEE. The CDR3 spells CASSLDLGSYGYTF. CDR3 nucleotide sequence: TGTGCCAGCAGCTTGGACTTGGGATCCTATGGCTACACCTTC.

This clone has more than one count but fewer than ten. The chain combines TRBV30 with TRBJ1-2; D not certain. This CDR3 is 13 amino acids long. Per the germline V gene, CDR1 is GTSNPN and CDR2 is SVGIG (reference sequence). V shed 0 bases and J shed 6 bases, with 11 bases lying between them. In nucleotides, the CDR3 is TGTGCCTGGAGTGTAAGGCCGCCCAATGGCTACACCTTC. Protein: CAWSVRPPNGYTF.

The chain recombines TRBV19 with TRBJ2-2; D uncertain. Between the trimmed V and J ends, which lost 1 base and 8 bases, there was a span of 8 bases. Germline CDR1 reads LNHDA; CDR2 reads SQIVND (reference sequence). The CDR3 is made up of 13 amino acids. CDR3 protein: CASSIVSGGELFF. The DNA for the CDR3 is TGTGCCAGTAGTATAGTGAGTGGAGGGGAGCTGTTTTTT.

This clone was seen only a few times. The chain has TRBV4-1 and TRBJ1-1, with a possible D match to TRBD1 (5 bases). CDR1 is MGHRA and CDR2 is YSYEKL in the germline V gene. This CDR3 comprises 17 residues. With 0 bases removed from V and 0 bases from J, the gap between germline ends came to 14 bases. The CDR3 loop is CASSQDAGGPVNTEAFF. Written as DNA, the CDR3 is TGCGCCAGCAGCCAAGATGCGGGGGGACCGGTGAACACTGAAGCTTTCTTT.

The genes are TRBV7-9 and TRBJ1-2; no definite D call. Per the germline V gene, CDR1 is SEHNR and CDR2 is FQNEAQ (reference sequence). This CDR3 has 17 residues. Trimming stripped 0 bases from V and 4 bases from J, with 18 bases between. CDR3 sequence reads: CASSLAPIGGRVYGYTF. The CDR3 DNA is TGTGCCAGCAGCTTAGCCCCTATTGGTGGACGTGTCTATGGCTACACCTTC.

This clone came up once. This chain links TRBV11-2 with TRBJ1-4, with 8 positions matching TRBD1. The CDR3 loop spans 18 amino acids. V gave up 5 bases and J gave up 7 bases; unmatched junction bases: 18. Germline V gene sequence: CDR1 SGHAT, CDR2 FQNNGV. The CDR3: CASSHGRTGRIGGEKLFF. In DNA form, the CDR3 reads TGTGCCAGCAGCCATGGCAGGACAGGGAGGATCGGCGGTGAAAAACTGTTTTTT.

This clone was observed once. The chain carries TRBV5-1 and TRBJ2-5; 9 bases are shared with TRBD2. The germline CDR1 and CDR2 sequences are SGHRS and YFSETQ. CDR3 length: 19 amino acids. After removal of 0 bases from V and 3 bases from J, the junction contained 15 bases not matched to a gene. The CDR3 loop is CASSLAGPAGGLKKETQYF. CDR3 nucleotides: TGCGCCAGCAGCTTGGCCGGTCCAGCGGGGGGCTTAAAGAAAGAGACCCAGTACTTC.

This chain joins TRBV5-5 and TRBJ2-5, with TRBD1 identical over 8 bases. The CDR3 length is 14 residues. Germline CDR1 is SGHKS and CDR2 is YYEKEE (reference sequence). V was clipped by 3 bases and J by 5 bases; unmatched bases: 6. The CDR3 reads CASSSDRVHETQYF. CDR3 sequence (DNA): TGTGCCAGCAGCTCGGACAGGGTTCACGAGACCCAGTACTTC. Filled out from reference TRBV5-5 and TRBJ2-5, the complete variable domain reads DAGVTQSPTHLIKTRGQQVTLRCSPISGHKSVSWYQQVLGQGPQFIFQYYEKEERGRGNFPDRFSARQFPNYSSELNVNALLLGDSALYLCASSSDRVHETQYFGPGTRLLVL.

DNA of the CDR3: TGTGCCATCAGTGAGCCGTACCAGGGGAAGGACACTGAAGCTTTCTTT. It translates to CAISEPYQGKDTEAFF. The V gene is TRBV10-3, the J gene TRBJ1-1, with D perhaps matching TRBD1 (6 bases). Trimming took off 2 bases at V and 3 bases at J, with 16 bases between the two ends. Germline-derived CDR1 and CDR2 are ENHRY and SYGVKD. CDR3 length: 16 residues.

This sequence joins TRBV5-1 and TRBJ1-2; D gene uncertain. The V gene lost 5 bases and the J gene lost 0 bases, with 8 bases spanning the gap. Looked up from germline, CDR1 is SGHRS and CDR2 is YFSETQ. This CDR3 contains 13 residues. The CDR3 here is CASREQTNYGYTF. The DNA for the CDR3 is TGCGCCAGCAGGGAACAGACTAACTATGGCTACACCTTC. Filled out from reference TRBV5-1 and TRBJ1-2, the complete variable domain reads KAGVTQTPRYLIKTRGQQVTLSCSPISGHRSVSWYQQTPGQGLQFLFEYFSETQRNKGNFPGRFSGRQFSNSRSEMNVSTLELGDSALYLCASREQTNYGYTFGSGTRLTVV.

This rearrangement joins TRBV15 to TRBJ2-5; 9 bases fit TRBD1. Germline-derived CDR1 and CDR2 are LNHNV and YYDKDF (reference sequence). CDR3 length: 15 residues. The junction had 5 bases not matched to a gene; V was cut back by 4 bases and J by 2 bases. As DNA, the CDR3 is TGTGCCACCAGCACCGGGGACAGGGATCAAGAGACCCAGTACTTC. Protein: CATSTGDRDQETQYF.

The gene calls are TRBV4-1 and TRBJ2-5; TRBD2 is a possible D gene (5 bases). This CDR3 region has 15 residues. V lost 4 bases, J lost 5 bases, and 17 bases lay in between. CDR1 is MGHRA and CDR2 is YSYEKL in the germline V gene. The chain's CDR3 is CASSRADLGKETQYF. CDR3 DNA sequence: TGCGCCAGCAGCCGGGCGGATCTCGGGAAGGAGACCCAGTACTTC.

This chain joins TRBV5-4 and TRBJ2-1, with TRBD2 identical over 8 bases. Germline CDR1 is SGHNT and CDR2 is YYREEE (reference sequence). The CDR3 spans 16 residues. Trimming took 0 bases from V and 8 from J; bases not matched to a gene: 10. The CDR3, as DNA: TGTGCCAGCAGCTTGGCTGGAGGACTAGCAATACATGAGCAGTTCTTC. Translated: CASSLAGGLAIHEQFF. The whole variable domain, filled in from reference TRBV5-4 and TRBJ2-1, reads ETGVTQSPTHLIKTRGQQVTLRCSSQSGHNTVSWYQQALGQGPQFIFQYYREEENGRGNFPPRFSGLQFPNYSSELNVNALELDDSALYLCASSLAGGLAIHEQFFGPGTRLTVL.